These 28 T cell receptor beta chains came from one sample sequenced in a study of human T cells and chemical hapten exposure. This sample's time point: patch test 3, about 24 weeks after DPC sensitization. Treatment described: therapeutic diphenylcyclopropenone sensitization with weekly scalp DPC. One entry per CDR3 protein results from TCRdb running MiXCR on the RACE reads. Here the sample spans about 82,000 distinct CDR3 sequences, about an eighth being singletons. This specimen consisted of whole blood, obtained in connection with sensitization to the hapten diphenylcyclopropenone (DPC). The receptors come from a woman aged 45 to 65 with alopecia areata. Some clones in this sample may be carry-over from other donors' samples.

This clonotype was picked up many times. This chain connects TRBV24-1 to TRBJ1-5; D not resolved. CDR1 and CDR2 from the germline V gene are KGHDR and SFDVKD. The germline V and J ends were trimmed by 7 bases and 2 bases, with 17 bases remaining between them. The CDR3 sequence is 16 residues long. CDR3 amino acids: CATRVWAGNRNQPQHF. DNA of the CDR3: TGTGCCACCAGGGTATGGGCCGGAAATCGCAATCAGCCCCAGCATTTT.

This clonotype has a handful of counts. CDR3 in DNA: TGCAGCGCACTGCTAGGGACTAGCGGGAGACCCAACAATGAGCAGTTCTTC. It encodes CSALLGTSGRPNNEQFF. The chain links TRBV29-1 to TRBJ2-1; 14 nucleotides align to TRBD2. V shed 7 bases and J 5 bases; nucleotides not matched to a gene: 13. CDR3 length: 17 residues. Germline CDR1 reads SQVTM; CDR2 reads ANQGSEA.

This clonotype has at least ten counts. The V and J genes are TRBV3-1 and TRBJ1-2; 8 positions agree with TRBD1. CDR3 size: 14 residues. CDR1 is LGHDT and CDR2 is YNNKEL in the germline V gene (reference sequence). The V and J ends lost 5 bases and 4 bases, in that order; junction bases with no gene match: 6. CDR3 sequence reads: CASSTGTGVYGYTF. The CDR3 nucleotides are TGTGCCAGCAGCACAGGGACAGGCGTCTATGGCTACACCTTC.

Many counts were recorded for this clonotype. This chain connects TRBV2 to TRBJ1-1; D call uncertain. V gave up 2 bases and J gave up 0 bases, with 13 bases separating them. In germline, CDR1 is SNHLY, CDR2 FYNNEI. The CDR3 runs to 16 residues. The DNA of the CDR3 is TGTGCCAGCAGTGAAAGGTCAGTCTCCATGAACACTGAAGCTTTCTTT. Translation: CASSERSVSMNTEAFF.

A few counts support this clonotype. The V and J genes are TRBV30 and TRBJ1-1, with 7 nucleotides matching TRBD1. Losses at the gene ends were 3 bases for V and 0 bases for J; bases not matched to a gene: 7. CDR3 length: 15 amino acids. Germline CDR1 is GTSNPN and CDR2 is SVGIG (reference sequence). The CDR3 loop reads CAWSHTDRMNTEAFF. CDR3 DNA sequence: TGTGCCTGGAGCCATACGGACAGGATGAACACTGAAGCTTTCTTT.

The CDR3: CSVGGGESPLHF. CDR3 nucleotide sequence: TGCAGCGTTGGGGGCGGGGAATCACCCCTCCACTTT. The chain couples TRBV29-1 to TRBJ1-6, with D possibly matching TRBD1 (5 bases). The CDR3 runs to 12 residues. Germline lookup yields CDR1 SQVTM and CDR2 ANQGSEA. V lost 4 bases, J lost 10 bases, and 11 bases lay in between.

This clonotype was counted many times. The chain uses TRBV11-2 and TRBJ2-2, with D maybe TRBD2 (6 bases). V lost 4 bases, J lost 3 bases, and 15 bases lay in between. Looked up from germline, CDR1 is SGHAT and CDR2 is FQNNGV. This CDR3 contains 16 residues. CDR3 in DNA: TGTGCCAGCAGCTCCTCCCGGGAGAGGGACACCGGGGAGCTGTTTTTT. Translation gives CASSSSRERDTGELFF.

The rearrangement joins TRBV3-1 to TRBJ1-2; no definite D call. The CDR3 is 13 amino acids. Germline-derived CDR1 and CDR2 are LGHDT and YNNKEL (reference sequence). Deletions cut 0 bases from V and 1 base from J, with 3 bases between. This CDR3 reads CASSQELNYGYTF. The CDR3 DNA follows: TGTGCCAGCAGCCAAGAACTTAACTATGGCTACACCTTC.

In this sample, this clonotype turned up a few times. The CDR3 sequence: CSVGQGAYEQYF. The DNA of the CDR3 is TGCAGCGTTGGACAGGGGGCCTACGAGCAGTACTTC. This chain connects TRBV29-1 to TRBJ2-7, with TRBD1 matching over 9 bases. This CDR3 comprises 12 residues. V lost 4 bases and J lost 2; bases outside the gene matches: 0. CDR1 SQVTM and CDR2 ANQGSEA come from the germline V gene.

The gene calls are TRBV2 and TRBJ2-7, with D unclear. Germline CDR1 reads SNHLY; CDR2 reads FYNNEI. V was pared by 5 bases and J by 7 bases, with 9 bases between. The CDR3 contains 11 residues. The CDR3 region is CASSFSAEQYF. The CDR3 coding sequence is TGTGCCAGCAGTTTCTCGGCAGAGCAGTACTTC.

This clonotype was recorded a few times. The rearrangement uses TRBV10-3 and TRBJ2-5; TRBD1 might be the D (6 bases). Germline V gene sequence: CDR1 ENHRY, CDR2 SYGVKD. The CDR3 covers 18 residues. V lost 4 bases and J 5 bases, leaving 26 bases between the germline ends. The CDR3 DNA is TGTGCCATCAGTGGCACAGGGCAGTACGATGACTATCGGGAGACCCAGTACTTC. Protein: CAISGTGQYDDYRETQYF.

This clonotype occurred a few times. V gene TRBV20-1 combines with J gene TRBJ1-5; tentative D call: TRBD1 (5 bases). V was trimmed by 1 base and J by 3 bases, leaving 13 bases between them. Germline V CDR1 and CDR2: DFQATT, SNEGSKA (reference sequence). This CDR3 contains 15 residues. Here the CDR3 reads CSARASGRFNQPQHF. In nucleotides, the CDR3 is TGCAGTGCTAGAGCCTCGGGACGGTTCAATCAGCCCCAGCATTTT.

This clonotype was seen a handful of times. The chain uses TRBV29-1 and TRBJ2-6, with D uncertain. Germline values: CDR1 SQVTM, CDR2 ANQGSEA. The CDR3 is 12 residues long. V was cut by 4 bases and J by 3 bases, with 4 bases left in between. For the CDR3, the DNA is TGCAGCGTTGTTGATGGGGCCAACGTCCTGACTTTC. Translating it yields CSVVDGANVLTF.

This clonotype came up many times. The rearrangement links TRBV12-3 or TRBV12-4 to TRBJ2-7; TRBD1 is a possible D gene (5 bases). This CDR3 has 13 residues. V dropped 3 bases and J dropped 7 bases, with 13 bases sitting between them. CDR3 nucleotide sequence: TGTGCCAGCAGTTTTGGAACAGGTCGTGAGCAGTACTTC. Translation gives CASSFGTGREQYF.

This clonotype was recorded at least ten times. This chain links TRBV6-6 with TRBJ1-1, with D hard to call. V was shortened by 6 bases and J by 1 base, with 15 bases between the two germline ends. CDR3 length equals 15 residues. Per the germline V gene, CDR1 is MNHNY and CDR2 is SVGAGI (reference sequence). The CDR3 DNA reads as TGTGCCAGCAGCCACCTTGCGGGTTCGAACACTGAAGCTTTCTTT. It specifies CASSHLAGSNTEAFF.

This clonotype turned up a few times. This chain joins TRBV20-1 and TRBJ2-7; TRBD2 matches 10 bases. The germline CDR1 and CDR2 sequences are DFQATT and SNEGSKA (reference sequence). V trimming: 3 bases; J trimming: 3 bases; junction bases outside the gene matches: 5. This CDR3 spans 14 amino acids. CDR3 sequence reads: CSARASGSGYEQYF. CDR3 nucleotides: TGCAGTGCTAGGGCTAGCGGGAGCGGCTACGAGCAGTACTTC.

This clonotype has a handful of counts. V usage is TRBV20-1 and J usage is TRBJ2-1; 7 positions agree with TRBD1. This CDR3 is built from 14 residues. V was clipped by 6 bases and J by 2 bases; unmatched bases: 7. Germline lookup yields CDR1 DFQATT and CDR2 SNEGSKA (reference sequence). The CDR3 sequence is CSATPGQTYNEQFF. The DNA of the CDR3 is TGCAGTGCAACCCCGGGACAGACCTACAATGAGCAGTTCTTC.

The chain carries TRBV5-1 and TRBJ2-5, with 10 bases fitting TRBD2. The J segment lost 2 bases and the V segment lost 0 bases, leaving 4 bases of the junction unmatched. This CDR3 region has 16 residues. The germline gives CDR1 SGHRS, CDR2 YFSETQ. The CDR3 DNA follows: TGCGCCAGCAGCTTGGAGATAGCGGGAGGTCAAGAGACCCAGTACTTC. Encoded protein: CASSLEIAGGQETQYF.

This clonotype was counted between two and nine times. The chain has TRBV7-6 and TRBJ2-1; D is perhaps TRBD2 (6 bases). Germline CDR1 reads SGHVS; CDR2 reads FNYEAQ. V shed 4 bases and J shed 4 bases, with 17 bases lying between them. CDR3 length: 16 residues. The CDR3 reads CASSSNWGTLYNEQFF. The CDR3, as DNA: TGTGCCAGCAGCTCCAACTGGGGGACTCTATACAATGAGCAGTTCTTC.

This clonotype appeared a few times. V is TRBV9 and J is TRBJ1-1; tentatively, D is TRBD1 (6 bases). CDR1 is SGDLS, CDR2 YYNGEE, per germline. Trimming left V 0 bases short and J 7 bases short, with 13 bases between. This CDR3 contains 14 residues. The CDR3 sequence is CASSVVGTNSEAFF. The CDR3 nucleotides read TGTGCCAGCAGCGTAGTCGGGACAAATAGTGAAGCTTTCTTT.

The chain recombines TRBV12-3 or TRBV12-4 with TRBJ2-7; TRBD2 aligns across 10 bases. Trimming took 3 bases from V and 3 from J; bases not matched to a gene: 5. This CDR3 spans 15 amino acids. The CDR3 bases are TGTGCCAGCAGTTTGAGTAGCGGGAGGATCTACGAGCAGTACTTC. Translation gives CASSLSSGRIYEQYF.

This clonotype was observed a few times. J is TRBJ1-6 and V is TRBV5-1, with 7 bases fitting TRBD1. J gave up 13 bases and V 0 bases, and 10 bases lay outside the gene matches. The CDR3 extends over 15 amino acids. Germline loops: CDR1 SGHRS, CDR2 YFSETQ. CDR3 nucleotides: TGCGCCAGCAGCTTGGATGGGACAGCCGGGGATCCCCTCCACTTT. It translates to CASSLDGTAGDPLHF.

V is TRBV6-6 and J is TRBJ1-5, with 9 positions matching TRBD1. Trimming took 2 bases from V and 1 from J; bases not matched to a gene: 6. The CDR3 has 17 residues. CDR1 is MNHNY, CDR2 SVGAGI, per germline (reference sequence). In DNA form, the CDR3 reads TGTGCCAGCAGTTACGGGACAGGGAGAAGGAGCAATCAGCCCCAGCATTTT. Encoded protein: CASSYGTGRRSNQPQHF.

The chain recombines TRBV29-1 with TRBJ2-2; D is ambiguous. Germline V CDR1 and CDR2: SQVTM, ANQGSEA. V was cut by 7 bases and J by 7 bases, with 10 bases left in between. The CDR3 is 11 amino acids. The CDR3 coding sequence is TGCAGCGCTAAGTACAACGGGGAGCTGTTTTTT. Translation: CSAKYNGELFF.

This clonotype has a handful of counts. The gene calls are TRBV3-1 and TRBJ2-1; TRBD1 aligns across 7 bases. This CDR3 contains 14 residues. Germline V lookup: CDR1 LGHDT, CDR2 YNNKEL (reference sequence). Trimming at V came to 2 bases and at J to 7 bases, leaving 5 bases not matched to a gene. DNA for the CDR3: TGTGCCAGCAGCCAAACAACAGGGGTAAATGAGCAGTTCTTC. Its protein product is CASSQTTGVNEQFF.

This clonotype was recorded a few times. The chain carries TRBV20-1 and TRBJ2-1; 14 bases fit TRBD2. CDR1 DFQATT and CDR2 SNEGSKA come from the germline V gene (reference sequence). The CDR3 covers 17 residues. The junction had 8 bases not matched to a gene; V was cut back by 3 bases and J by 4 bases. The CDR3 sequence: CSASGTSGSVLYNEQFF. The CDR3 coding sequence is TGCAGTGCTAGCGGGACTAGCGGGAGTGTCTTGTACAATGAGCAGTTCTTC.

Note on this clonotype: A much larger clone is a single base away; this may be a read error. This rearrangement joins TRBV20-1 to TRBJ2-1, with TRBD1 matching over 9 bases. CDR1 DFQATT and CDR2 SNEGSKA come from the germline V gene (reference sequence). The length of the CDR3 is 13 residues. This CDR3 reads CSAPGDRDVELFF. The CDR3 region has the DNA TGCAGTGCTCCGGGGGACAGGGATGTTGAGCTGTTCTTC.

CDR3 nucleotide sequence: TGTGCCATCAGTGACAATGAAAAACTGTTTTTT. This sequence encodes CAISDNEKLFF. This chain links TRBV10-3 with TRBJ1-4; D is ambiguous. Deletions cut 3 bases from V and 5 bases from J, with 1 base between. Looked up from germline, CDR1 is ENHRY and CDR2 is SYGVKD. The CDR3 runs to 11 residues.